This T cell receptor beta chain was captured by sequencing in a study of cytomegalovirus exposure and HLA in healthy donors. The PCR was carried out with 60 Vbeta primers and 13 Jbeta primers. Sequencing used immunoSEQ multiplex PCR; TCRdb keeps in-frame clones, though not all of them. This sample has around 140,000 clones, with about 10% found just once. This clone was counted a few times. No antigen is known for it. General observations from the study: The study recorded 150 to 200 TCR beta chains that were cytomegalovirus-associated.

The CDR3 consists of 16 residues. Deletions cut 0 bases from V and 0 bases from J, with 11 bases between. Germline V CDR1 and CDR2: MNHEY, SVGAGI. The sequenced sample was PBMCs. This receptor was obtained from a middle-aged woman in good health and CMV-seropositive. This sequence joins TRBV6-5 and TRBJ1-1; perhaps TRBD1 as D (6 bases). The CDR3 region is CASSYSWAGVNTEAFF. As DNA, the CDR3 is TGTGCCAGCAGTTACTCTTGGGCAGGGGTGAACACTGAAGCTTTCTTT.